Each of the 12 T cell receptor beta chains below was sequenced from the same sample in a study of cytomegalovirus exposure and HLA in healthy donors (TCRdb year 2017). The receptor library was made with the immunoSEQ multiplex PCR assay. Drawn from immuneACCESS, this table holds only the in-frame rearrangements with V and J called that TCRdb kept. Clones are partly lost; checked studies trace under half to an unresolved V gene and leave the rest unexplained. The sample table shows some 110,000 clones, and about 91% are seen once. The ten largest clones represent around 2% of the sample. The sample consisted of PBMCs. The receptors stem from a man aged 18 to 35 in good health and CMV-seronegative.

The chain couples TRBV5-1 to TRBJ2-6; no clear D. V lost 2 bases and J lost 2, with 8 bases in between. The V gene's germline CDR1 is SGHRS and CDR2 YFSETQ. This CDR3 spans 15 amino acids. The CDR3 loop reads CASSFGGAGANVLTF. The CDR3 DNA reads TGCGCCAGCAGCTTCGGCGGAGCTGGGGCCAACGTCCTGACTTTC.

V is TRBV27 and J is TRBJ2-5; D remains unclear. The J call may be faulty, since TRBJ2-7 better matches the DNA end. The CDR3 is made up of 13 amino acids. Germline V CDR1 and CDR2: MNHEY, SMNVEV (reference sequence). The CDR3 region is CASSLSLSYEQYF. The CDR3 DNA is TGTGCCAGCAGTTTATCGCTCTCCTACGAGCAGTACTTC.

This CDR3 is CASSPRQGYYGYTF. The DNA of the CDR3 is TGTGCCAGCAGCCCGAGACAGGGGTACTATGGCTACACCTTC. V usage is TRBV7-9 and J usage is TRBJ1-2; 8 positions match TRBD1. Germline CDR1 is SEHNR and CDR2 is FQNEAQ (reference sequence). V dropped 5 bases and J dropped 3; count of bases not matched to a gene: 5. CDR3 length equals 14 residues.

The rearrangement joins TRBV30 to TRBJ2-3; 8 nucleotides align to TRBD1. J lost 0 bases, V lost 2 bases, and 4 bases had no gene match. Germline V lookup: CDR1 GTSNPN, CDR2 SVGIG (reference sequence). The CDR3 extends over 15 amino acids. CDR3 nucleotides: TGTGCCTGGAGTTCAGGGACAGGTAGCACAGATACGCAGTATTTT. Amino acid sequence: CAWSSGTGSTDTQYF. Combining the CDR3 with reference TRBV30 and TRBJ2-3 gives the whole variable domain SQTIHQWPATLVQPVGSPLSLECTVEGTSNPNLYWYRQAAGRGLQLLFYSVGIGQISSEVPQNLSASRPQDRQFILSSKKLLLSDSGFYLCAWSSGTGSTDTQYFGPGTRLTVL.

The genes are TRBV2 and TRBJ2-7; 7 bases agree with TRBD1. Germline V CDR1 and CDR2: SNHLY, FYNNEI. The CDR3 contains 13 residues. V shed 2 bases, J shed 5 bases, and the junction held 3 bases outside the gene matches. This CDR3 is CASSETGEHEQYF. For the CDR3, the DNA is TGTGCCAGCAGTGAAACAGGGGAGCACGAGCAGTACTTC.

This rearrangement joins TRBV4-3 to TRBJ2-7; D perhaps matches TRBD2 (6 bases). V was shortened by 0 bases and J by 2 bases, with 11 bases between the two germline ends. CDR3 length: 15 amino acids. CDR1 and CDR2 from the germline V gene are LGHNA and YSLEER. CDR3 protein: CASSQDRTGAYEQYF. The CDR3 DNA sequence: TGCGCCAGCAGCCAAGACCGGACGGGGGCCTACGAGCAGTACTTC.

The chain combines TRBV6-5 with TRBJ1-1; the D gene is possibly TRBD1 (5 bases). The V and J ends lost 6 bases and 3 bases respectively, with 11 bases between them. The CDR3 loop spans 13 amino acids. Germline CDR1 and CDR2: MNHEY and SVGAGI. CDR3 DNA: TGTGCCAGCAGGGGGGGTCCGCACACTGAAGCTTTCTTT. Amino acid sequence: CASRGGPHTEAFF.

This clone has a handful of counts. V usage is TRBV5-4 and J usage is TRBJ2-5; D not resolved. V lost 0 bases to trimming and J lost 5 bases, with 8 bases between them. Germline lookup yields CDR1 SGHNT and CDR2 YYREEE (reference sequence). This CDR3 comprises 13 residues. CDR3 loop: CASSLASEETQYF. CDR3 coding DNA: TGTGCCAGCAGCTTGGCTAGTGAGGAGACCCAGTACTTC.

The chain uses TRBV4-3 and TRBJ2-5; D might be TRBD2 (5 bases). CDR1 is LGHNA, CDR2 YSLEER, per germline. V lost 0 bases, J lost 9 bases, and 17 bases lay in between. The CDR3 spans 15 residues. CDR3 residues: CASSQDDGLAEAQYF. DNA of the CDR3: TGCGCCAGCAGCCAAGATGATGGGTTGGCGGAGGCCCAGTACTTC.

The chain has TRBV5-1 and TRBJ2-1; TRBD2 might be the D (5 bases). Per germline, CDR1 SGHRS and CDR2 YFSETQ. The V end lost 7 bases, the J end lost 7 bases, and 15 bases lay between the germline ends. The CDR3 extends over 13 amino acids. The CDR3 DNA reads as TGCGCCAGCCGACCCGGGGAGAGAAATGAGCAGTTCTTC. Amino acid sequence: CASRPGERNEQFF. The full variable domain, with the rest looked up from reference TRBV5-1 and TRBJ2-1, is KAGVTQTPRYLIKTRGQQVTLSCSPISGHRSVSWYQQTPGQGLQFLFEYFSETQRNKGNFPGRFSGRQFSNSRSEMNVSTLELGDSALYLCASRPGERNEQFFGPGTRLTVL.

The rearrangement links TRBV5-5 to TRBJ1-2; 8 positions match TRBD1. The CDR3 contains 17 residues. Germline trimming cut 1 base from V and 6 bases from J; bases unmatched to any gene: 14. Germline V gene lookup returns CDR1 SGHKS and CDR2 YYEKEE (reference sequence). The CDR3 DNA reads as TGTGCCAGCAGCTTGAATCGCCAGGGGGCGTCAATTAATGGCTACACCTTC. Protein: CASSLNRQGASINGYTF.

The gene calls are TRBV7-9 and TRBJ1-1, with D unresolved. CDR1 and CDR2 (germline): SEHNR, FQNEAQ (reference sequence). CDR3 length: 13 residues. The V end was cut by 1 base, the J end by 7 bases, with 10 bases between. The CDR3 coding sequence is TGTGCCAGCAGCTTAGTTGAGTACAGTGAAGCTTTCTTT. This sequence encodes CASSLVEYSEAFF.